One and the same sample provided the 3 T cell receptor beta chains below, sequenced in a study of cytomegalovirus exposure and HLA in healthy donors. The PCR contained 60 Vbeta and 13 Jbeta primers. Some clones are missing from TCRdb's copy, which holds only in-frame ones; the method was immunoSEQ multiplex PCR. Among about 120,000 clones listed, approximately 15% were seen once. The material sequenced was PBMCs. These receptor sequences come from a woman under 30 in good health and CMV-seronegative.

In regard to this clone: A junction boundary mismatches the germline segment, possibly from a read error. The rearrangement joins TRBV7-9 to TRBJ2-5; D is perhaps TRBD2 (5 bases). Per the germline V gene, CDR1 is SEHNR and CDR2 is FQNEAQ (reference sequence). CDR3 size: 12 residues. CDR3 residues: CASSPSEARVDF. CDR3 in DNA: TGTGCCAGCAGCCCCTCGGAGGCCCGGGTGGACTTC.

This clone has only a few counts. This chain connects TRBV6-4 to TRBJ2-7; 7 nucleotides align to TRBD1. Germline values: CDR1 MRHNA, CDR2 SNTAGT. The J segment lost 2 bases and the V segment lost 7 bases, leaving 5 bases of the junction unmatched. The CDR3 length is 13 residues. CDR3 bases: TGTGCCAGCAAGGGGGCGGGCCCCTACGAGCAGTACTTC. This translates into CASKGAGPYEQYF.

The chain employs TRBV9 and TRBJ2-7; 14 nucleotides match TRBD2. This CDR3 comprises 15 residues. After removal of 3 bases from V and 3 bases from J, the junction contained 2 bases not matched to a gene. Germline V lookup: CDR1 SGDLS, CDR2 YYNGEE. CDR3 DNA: TGTGCCAGCAGCGGGGGGACTAGCGGGGGCTACGAGCAGTACTTC. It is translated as CASSGGTSGGYEQYF.